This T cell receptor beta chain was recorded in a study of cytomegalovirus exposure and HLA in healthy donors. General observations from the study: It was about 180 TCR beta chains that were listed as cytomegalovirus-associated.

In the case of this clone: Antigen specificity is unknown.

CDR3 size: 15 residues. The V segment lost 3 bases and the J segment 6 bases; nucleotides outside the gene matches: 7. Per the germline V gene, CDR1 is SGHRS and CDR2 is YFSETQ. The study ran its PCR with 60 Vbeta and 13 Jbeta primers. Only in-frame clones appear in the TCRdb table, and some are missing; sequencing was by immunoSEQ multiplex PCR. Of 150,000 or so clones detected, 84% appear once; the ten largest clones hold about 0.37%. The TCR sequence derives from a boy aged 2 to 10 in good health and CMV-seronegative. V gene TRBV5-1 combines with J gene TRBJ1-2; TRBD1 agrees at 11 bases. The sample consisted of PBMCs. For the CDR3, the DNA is TGCGCCAGCAGCTCCGGGACAGGGGGAATAGATGGCTACACCTTC. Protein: CASSSGTGGIDGYTF.